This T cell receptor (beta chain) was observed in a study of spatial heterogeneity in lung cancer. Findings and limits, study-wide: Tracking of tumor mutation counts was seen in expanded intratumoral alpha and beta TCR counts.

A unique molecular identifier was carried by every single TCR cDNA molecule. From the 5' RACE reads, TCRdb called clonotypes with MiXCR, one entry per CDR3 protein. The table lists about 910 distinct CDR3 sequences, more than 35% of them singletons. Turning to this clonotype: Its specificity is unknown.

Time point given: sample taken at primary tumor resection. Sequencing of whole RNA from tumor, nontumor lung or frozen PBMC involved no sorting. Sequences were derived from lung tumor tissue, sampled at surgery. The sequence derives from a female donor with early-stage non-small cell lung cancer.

The CDR3 DNA reads TGTGCCAGCAGTGGACAAATGAACACTGAAGCTTTCTTT. Amino acids: CASSGQMNTEAFF. The rearrangement joins TRBV28 to TRBJ1-1, with D possibly matching TRBD1 (5 bases). Germline CDR1 and CDR2: MDHEN and SYDVKM. V was shortened by 5 bases and J by 0 bases, with 7 bases between the two germline ends. The CDR3 loop spans 13 amino acids.